Included here is one TCR beta chain sequence, with context. What antigen it recognizes has not been identified. Within one base of it there is no much larger clone, and no base qualities were kept. The entry originates in a study of blood T cell repertoires in COVID-19 (dated by TCRdb to about 2020). Regarding the study in general: Samples covering the acute and convalescent phases of COVID-19 were provided by collaborators in the United States, Italy and Spain. Deeply sampled blood TCRbeta repertoires from subjects exposed to, actively infected with, or recovered from COVID-19 were included in the dataset. Nearly every sample came with metadata listing a de-identified subject ID, COVID-19 status, age in years and sex. The repertoires were made available in a free public database intended to serve as a resource for research on the immune response to SARS-CoV-2. Where HLA class I and class II types were available, the types were taken from metadata supplied by the sample provider, not from assay-based typing. The samples were drawn from two sources: the first 160 participants of the ongoing ImmuneRACE study, and 1,254 subjects contributed by 6 global collaborators. The material from the prospective study consisted of cDNA or gDNA derived from T cells, B-cell-depleted T cells, or PBMCs. Results and caveats for the whole study, not just this receptor: Clinical and demographic metadata were provided uncurated, with the amount varying by source and participant.

TCRbeta CDR3 regions were amplified from genomic DNA using the immunoSEQ Assay, a bias-controlled multiplex PCR. Concerning the study's data processing: Nucleated cell counts per sample were estimated from amplification of reference gene primers within the assay. To quantify the absolute abundance of each unique TCRbeta CDR3 rearrangement, sequence reads were collapsed and filtered. For each sample, productive Simpson clonality was calculated as the square root of Simpson's diversity index across productive rearrangements. TCRdb took over this immuneACCESS table, retaining in-frame rearrangements with V and J assigned. Such tables are incomplete; in checked studies, under half of the missing clones stem from an unresolved V gene, and the remainder is unexplained. Clonal size and the V and J genes are those of that table, whereas D and trimming came from the DNA. This sample comprises around 340,000 clones, around 82% of them detected only once. Approximately 3% of the sample rests with the top ten.

The collaborating institutions used their own protocols to collect whole blood in K2EDTA tubes. For TCRbeta analysis, collaborators shipped samples as frozen whole blood, isolated PBMCs, or DNA extracted from either of those sample types. Trimming costs V 7 bases and J 4 bases, and their ends lie 16 bases apart. CDR1 and CDR2 (GTSNPN, SVGIG) derive from the germline V gene (reference sequence). The cysteine opens and the phenylalanine closes a CDR3 of 13 amino acids. The DNA shown is the 39-base CDR3, in frame from base 1. The rearranged chain carries TRBV30 and TRBJ1-2; a weak D assignment points to TRBD1 (6 bases agree). The clonotype originates from a man aged 25-45 years with active or convalescent COVID-19. Sequenced material: peripheral blood. In nucleotide form, the sequence is TGTGCCTTCCCAGAGGGGGAAAGCTATGGCTACACCTTC. Its amino acids are CAFPEGESYGYTF.